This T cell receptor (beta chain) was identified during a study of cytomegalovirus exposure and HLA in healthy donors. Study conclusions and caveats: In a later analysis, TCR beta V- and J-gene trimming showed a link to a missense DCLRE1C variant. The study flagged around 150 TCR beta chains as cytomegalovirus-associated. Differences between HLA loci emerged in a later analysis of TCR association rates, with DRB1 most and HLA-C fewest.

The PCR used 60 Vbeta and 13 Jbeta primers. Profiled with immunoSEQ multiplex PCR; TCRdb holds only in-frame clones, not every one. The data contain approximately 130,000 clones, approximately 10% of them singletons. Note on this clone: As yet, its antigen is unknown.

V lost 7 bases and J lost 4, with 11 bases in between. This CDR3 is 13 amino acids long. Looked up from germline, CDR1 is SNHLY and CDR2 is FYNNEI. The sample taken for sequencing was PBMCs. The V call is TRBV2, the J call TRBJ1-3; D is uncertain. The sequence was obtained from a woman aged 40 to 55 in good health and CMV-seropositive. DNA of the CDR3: TGTGCCAGCACGTTCTTTGAGGGAAACACCATATATTTT. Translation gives CASTFFEGNTIYF.